This T cell receptor (beta chain) was recorded in a study of T cell responses to AZD1222 COVID-19 vaccine. Study conclusions and caveats: Just five or six AZD1222 recipients were seropositive at baseline. Spike-specific TCR breadth and depth both grew after two AZD1222 doses. Repertoire sampling occurred only after the peak T cell response.

The method was immunoSEQ multiplex PCR; TCRdb's version includes in-frame clones alone and lacks a portion of them. In the table there are tens of thousands of clones, around 88% of which are singletons. About this clone: Its specificity is not known.

Trimming took 9 bases from V and 4 from J, leaving 11 bases between them. Germline lookup yields CDR1 KGHDR and CDR2 SFDVKD. The length of the CDR3 is 12 residues. Whether given at about 4 or about 12 weeks, second doses were pooled. This receptor was identified in an adult who received the AZD1222 COVID-19 vaccine. Sequencing was performed on peripheral blood, taken 28 days after the second AZD1222 dose. V and J are TRBV24-1 and TRBJ1-1; D may be TRBD1 (5 bases). The CDR3 coding sequence is TGTGCCACCCGGGGGTTAGGCACTGAAGCTTTCTTT. This sequence encodes CATRGLGTEAFF.